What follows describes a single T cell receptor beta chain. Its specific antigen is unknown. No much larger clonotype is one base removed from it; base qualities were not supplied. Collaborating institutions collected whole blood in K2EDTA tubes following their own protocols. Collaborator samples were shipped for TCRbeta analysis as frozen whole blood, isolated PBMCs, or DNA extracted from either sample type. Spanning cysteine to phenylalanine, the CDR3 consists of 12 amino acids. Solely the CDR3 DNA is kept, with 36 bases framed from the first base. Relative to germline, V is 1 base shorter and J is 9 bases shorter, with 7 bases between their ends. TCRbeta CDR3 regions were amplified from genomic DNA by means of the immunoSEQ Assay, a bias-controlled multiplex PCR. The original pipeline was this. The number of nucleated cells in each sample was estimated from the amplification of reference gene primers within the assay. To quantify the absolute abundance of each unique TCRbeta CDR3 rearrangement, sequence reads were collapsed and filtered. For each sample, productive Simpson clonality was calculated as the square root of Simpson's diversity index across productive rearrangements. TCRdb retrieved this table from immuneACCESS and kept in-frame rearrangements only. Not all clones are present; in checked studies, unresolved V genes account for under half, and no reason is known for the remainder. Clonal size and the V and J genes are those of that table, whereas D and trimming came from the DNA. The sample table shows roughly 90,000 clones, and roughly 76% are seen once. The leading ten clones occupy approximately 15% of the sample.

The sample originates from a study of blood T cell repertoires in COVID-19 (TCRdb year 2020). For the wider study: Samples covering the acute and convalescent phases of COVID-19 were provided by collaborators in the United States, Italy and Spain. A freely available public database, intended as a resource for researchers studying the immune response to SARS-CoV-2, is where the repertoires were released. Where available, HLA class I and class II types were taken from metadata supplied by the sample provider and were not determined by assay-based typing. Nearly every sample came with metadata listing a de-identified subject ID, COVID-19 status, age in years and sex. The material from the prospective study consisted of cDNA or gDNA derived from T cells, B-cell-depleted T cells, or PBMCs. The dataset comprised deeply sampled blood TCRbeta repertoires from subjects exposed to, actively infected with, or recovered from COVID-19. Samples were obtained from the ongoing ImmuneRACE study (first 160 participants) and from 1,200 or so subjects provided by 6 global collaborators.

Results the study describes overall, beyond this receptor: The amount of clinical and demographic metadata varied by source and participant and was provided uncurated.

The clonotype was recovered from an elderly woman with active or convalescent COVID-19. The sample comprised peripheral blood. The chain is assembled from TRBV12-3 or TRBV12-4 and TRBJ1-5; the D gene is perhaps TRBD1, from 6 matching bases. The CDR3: CASSLGGRPQHF. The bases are TGTGCCAGCAGTTTAGGGGGGCGGCCCCAGCATTTT.